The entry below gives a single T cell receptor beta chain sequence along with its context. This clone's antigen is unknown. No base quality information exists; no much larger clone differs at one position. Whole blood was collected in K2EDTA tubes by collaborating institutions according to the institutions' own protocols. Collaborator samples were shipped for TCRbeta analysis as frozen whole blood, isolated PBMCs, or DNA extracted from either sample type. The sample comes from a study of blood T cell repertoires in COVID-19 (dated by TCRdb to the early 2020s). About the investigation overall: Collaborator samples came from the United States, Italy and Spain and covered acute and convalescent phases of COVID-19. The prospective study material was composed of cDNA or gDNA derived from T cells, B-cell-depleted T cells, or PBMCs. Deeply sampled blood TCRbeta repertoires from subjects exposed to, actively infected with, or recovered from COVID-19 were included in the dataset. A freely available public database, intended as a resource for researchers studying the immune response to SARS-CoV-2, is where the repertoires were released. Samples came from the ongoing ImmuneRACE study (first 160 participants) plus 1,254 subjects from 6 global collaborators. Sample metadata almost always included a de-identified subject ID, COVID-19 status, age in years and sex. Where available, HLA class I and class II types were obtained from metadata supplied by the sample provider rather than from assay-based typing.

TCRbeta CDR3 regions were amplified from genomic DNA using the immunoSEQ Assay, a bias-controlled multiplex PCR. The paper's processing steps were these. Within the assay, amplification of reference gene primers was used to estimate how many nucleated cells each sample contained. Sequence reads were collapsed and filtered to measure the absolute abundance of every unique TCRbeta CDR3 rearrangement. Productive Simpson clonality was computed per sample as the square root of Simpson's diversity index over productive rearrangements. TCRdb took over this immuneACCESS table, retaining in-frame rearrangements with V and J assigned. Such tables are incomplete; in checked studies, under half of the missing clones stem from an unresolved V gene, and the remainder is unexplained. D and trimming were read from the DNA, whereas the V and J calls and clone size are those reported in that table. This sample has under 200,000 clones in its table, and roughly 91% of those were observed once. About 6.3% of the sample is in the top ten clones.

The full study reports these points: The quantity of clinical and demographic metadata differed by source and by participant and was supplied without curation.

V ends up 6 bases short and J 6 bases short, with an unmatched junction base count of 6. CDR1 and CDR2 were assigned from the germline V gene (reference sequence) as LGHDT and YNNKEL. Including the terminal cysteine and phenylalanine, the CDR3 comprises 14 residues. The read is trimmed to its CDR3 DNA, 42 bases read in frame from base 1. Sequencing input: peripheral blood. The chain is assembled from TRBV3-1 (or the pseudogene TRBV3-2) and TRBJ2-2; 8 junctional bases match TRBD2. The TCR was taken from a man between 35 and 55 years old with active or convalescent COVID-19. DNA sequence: TGTGCCAGCAGGCCGACTAGCGTATCCGGGGAGCTGTTTTTT. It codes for CASRPTSVSGELFF.